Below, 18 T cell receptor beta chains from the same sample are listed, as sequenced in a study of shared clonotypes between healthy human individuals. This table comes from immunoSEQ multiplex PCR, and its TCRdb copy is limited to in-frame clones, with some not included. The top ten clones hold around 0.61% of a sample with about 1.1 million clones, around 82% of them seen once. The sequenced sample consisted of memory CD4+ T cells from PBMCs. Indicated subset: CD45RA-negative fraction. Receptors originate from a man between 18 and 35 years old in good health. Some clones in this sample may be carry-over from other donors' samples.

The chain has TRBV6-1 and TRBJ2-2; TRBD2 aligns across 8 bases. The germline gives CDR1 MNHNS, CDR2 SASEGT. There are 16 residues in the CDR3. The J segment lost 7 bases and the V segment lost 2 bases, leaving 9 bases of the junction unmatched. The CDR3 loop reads CASSERSGGPGGELFF. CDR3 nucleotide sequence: TGTGCCAGCAGTGAACGGTCGGGAGGGCCCGGCGGGGAGCTGTTTTTT.

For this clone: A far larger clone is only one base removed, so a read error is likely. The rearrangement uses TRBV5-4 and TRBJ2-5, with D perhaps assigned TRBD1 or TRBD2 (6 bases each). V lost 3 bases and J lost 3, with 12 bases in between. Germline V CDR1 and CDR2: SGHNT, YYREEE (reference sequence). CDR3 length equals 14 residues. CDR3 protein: CASSSLEGEETQYF. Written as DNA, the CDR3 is TGTGCCAGCAGCTCCCTGGAGGGGGAAGAGACCCAGTACTTC.

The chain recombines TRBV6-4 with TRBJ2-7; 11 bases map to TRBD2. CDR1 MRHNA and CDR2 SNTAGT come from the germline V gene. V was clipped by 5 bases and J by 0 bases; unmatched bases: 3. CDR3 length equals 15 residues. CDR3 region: CASSRLAGSSYEQYF. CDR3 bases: TGTGCCAGCAGTCGACTAGCGGGGAGCTCCTACGAGCAGTACTTC.

This CDR3 is CAWKGLKGAEQYF. As DNA, the CDR3 is TGTGCCTGGAAAGGGTTGAAAGGGGCCGAGCAGTACTTC. The chain uses TRBV30 and TRBJ2-7, with a weak D call TRBD1 (5 bases). The germline V gene has CDR1 GTSNPN and CDR2 SVGIG (reference sequence). The CDR3 covers 13 residues. Deletions cut 4 bases from V and 6 bases from J, with 16 bases between.

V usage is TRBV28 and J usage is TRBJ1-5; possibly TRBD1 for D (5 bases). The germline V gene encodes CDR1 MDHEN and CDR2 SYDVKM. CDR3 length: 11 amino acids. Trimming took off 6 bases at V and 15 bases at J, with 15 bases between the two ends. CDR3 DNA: TGTGCCAGCAGAGCTAGCGGGACTGGGCATTTT. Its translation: CASRASGTGHF.

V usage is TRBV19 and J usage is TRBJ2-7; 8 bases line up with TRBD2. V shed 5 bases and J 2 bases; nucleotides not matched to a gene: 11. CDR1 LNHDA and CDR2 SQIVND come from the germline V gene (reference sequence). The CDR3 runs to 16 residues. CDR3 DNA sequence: TGTGCCAGTAGTGGAGCAAGCGGGAGTCCCCCCTACGAGCAGTACTTC. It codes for CASSGASGSPPYEQYF.

The CDR3: CASSLGSMNTEAFF. CDR3 in DNA: TGTGCCAGCAGCTTGGGCAGCATGAACACTGAAGCTTTCTTT. The chain carries TRBV5-4 and TRBJ1-1, with D unclear. Trimming took 0 bases from V and 0 from J, leaving 6 bases between them. The CDR3 spans 14 residues. CDR1 and CDR2 from the germline V gene are SGHNT and YYREEE (reference sequence).

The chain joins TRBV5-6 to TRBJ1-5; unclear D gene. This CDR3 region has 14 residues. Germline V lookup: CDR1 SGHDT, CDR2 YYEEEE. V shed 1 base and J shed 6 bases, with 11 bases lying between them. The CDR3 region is CASSLFGSSQPQHF. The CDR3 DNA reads TGTGCCAGCAGCTTGTTTGGGTCGTCTCAGCCCCAGCATTTT.

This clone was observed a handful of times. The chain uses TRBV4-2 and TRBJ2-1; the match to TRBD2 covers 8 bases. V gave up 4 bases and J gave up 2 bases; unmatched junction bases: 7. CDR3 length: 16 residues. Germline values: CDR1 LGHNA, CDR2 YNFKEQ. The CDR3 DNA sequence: TGTGCCAGCAGCCTGCAAAGCGGGAGCCCCTACAATGAGCAGTTCTTC. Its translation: CASSLQSGSPYNEQFF.

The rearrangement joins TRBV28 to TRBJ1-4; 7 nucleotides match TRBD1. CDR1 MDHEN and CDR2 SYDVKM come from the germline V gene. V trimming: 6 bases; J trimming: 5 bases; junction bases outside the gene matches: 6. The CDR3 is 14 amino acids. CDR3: CASRTQGVNEKLFF. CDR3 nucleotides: TGTGCCAGCAGAACGCAGGGGGTGAATGAAAAACTGTTTTTT.

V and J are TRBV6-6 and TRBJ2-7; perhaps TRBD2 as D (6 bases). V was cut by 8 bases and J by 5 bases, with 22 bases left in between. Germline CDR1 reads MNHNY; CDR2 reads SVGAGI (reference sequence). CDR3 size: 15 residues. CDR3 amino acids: CASQPTVGGLHEQYF. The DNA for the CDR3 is TGTGCCAGCCAACCCACCGTCGGGGGATTACACGAGCAGTACTTC.

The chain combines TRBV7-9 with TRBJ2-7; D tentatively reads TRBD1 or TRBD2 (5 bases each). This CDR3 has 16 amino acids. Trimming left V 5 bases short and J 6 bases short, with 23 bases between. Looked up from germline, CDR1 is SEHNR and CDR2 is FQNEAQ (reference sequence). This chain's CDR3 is CASSRGVFAGYSEQYF. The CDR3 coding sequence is TGTGCCAGCAGCCGAGGGGTTTTCGCTGGATACTCCGAGCAGTACTTC.

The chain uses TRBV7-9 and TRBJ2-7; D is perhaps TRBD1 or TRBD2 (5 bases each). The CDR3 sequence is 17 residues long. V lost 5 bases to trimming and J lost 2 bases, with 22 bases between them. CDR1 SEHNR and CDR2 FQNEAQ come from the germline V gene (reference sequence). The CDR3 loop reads CASSPPPGPITPYEQYF. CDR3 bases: TGTGCCAGCAGCCCCCCGCCGGGGCCAATTACACCCTACGAGCAGTACTTC.

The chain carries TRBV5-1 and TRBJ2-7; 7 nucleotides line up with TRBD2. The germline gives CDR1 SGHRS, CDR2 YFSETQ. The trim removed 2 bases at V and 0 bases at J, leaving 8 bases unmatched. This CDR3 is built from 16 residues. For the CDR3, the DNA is TGCGCCAGCAGCTTCCGCGGGAGTCCTGCCTCCTACGAGCAGTACTTC. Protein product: CASSFRGSPASYEQYF.

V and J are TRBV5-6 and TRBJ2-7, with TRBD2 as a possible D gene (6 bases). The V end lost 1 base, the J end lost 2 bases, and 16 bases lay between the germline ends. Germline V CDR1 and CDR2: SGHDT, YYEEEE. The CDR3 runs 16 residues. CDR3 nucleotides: TGTGCCAGCAGCTTGAAATGGGGCGGCGGGACCTACGAGCAGTACTTC. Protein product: CASSLKWGGGTYEQYF.

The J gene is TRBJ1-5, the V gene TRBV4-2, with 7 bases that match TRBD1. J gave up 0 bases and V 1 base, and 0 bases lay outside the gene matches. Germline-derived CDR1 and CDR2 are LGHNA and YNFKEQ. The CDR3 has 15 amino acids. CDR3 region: CASSQGQGSNQPQHF. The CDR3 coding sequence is TGTGCCAGCAGCCAAGGACAGGGTAGCAATCAGCCCCAGCATTTT.

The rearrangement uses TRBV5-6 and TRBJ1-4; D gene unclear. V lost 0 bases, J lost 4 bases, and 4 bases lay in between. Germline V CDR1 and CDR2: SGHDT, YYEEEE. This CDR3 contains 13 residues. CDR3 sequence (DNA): TGTGCCAGCAGCTTGGGGGTTAATGAAAAACTGTTTTTT. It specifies CASSLGVNEKLFF.

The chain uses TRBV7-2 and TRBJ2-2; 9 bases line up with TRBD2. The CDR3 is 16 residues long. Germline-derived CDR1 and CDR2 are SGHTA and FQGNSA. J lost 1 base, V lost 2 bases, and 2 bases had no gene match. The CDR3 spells CASSLLAGMNTGELFF. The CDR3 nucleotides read TGTGCCAGCAGCTTACTAGCGGGGATGAACACCGGGGAGCTGTTTTTT.